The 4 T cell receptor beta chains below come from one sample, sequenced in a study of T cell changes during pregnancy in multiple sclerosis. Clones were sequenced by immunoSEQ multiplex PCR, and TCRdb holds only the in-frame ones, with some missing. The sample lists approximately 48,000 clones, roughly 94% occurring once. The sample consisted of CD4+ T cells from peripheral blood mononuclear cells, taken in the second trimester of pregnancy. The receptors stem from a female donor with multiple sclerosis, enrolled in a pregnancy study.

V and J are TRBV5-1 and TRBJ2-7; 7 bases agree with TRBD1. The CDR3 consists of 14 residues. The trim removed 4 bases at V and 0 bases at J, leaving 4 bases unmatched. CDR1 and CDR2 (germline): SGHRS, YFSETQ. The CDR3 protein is CASSGRTGSYEQYF. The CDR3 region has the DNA TGCGCCAGCAGCGGAAGGACAGGCTCCTACGAGCAGTACTTC.

CDR3 in DNA: TGCGCCACCCAACCCCTACCCTTACTACGATTTCATCTCGAGCAGTACTTC. It yields the protein CATQPLPLLRFHLEQYF. The J gene is TRBJ2-7, the V gene TRBV23-1; D not certain. TRBV23-1 is flagged as an ORF with uncertain function. The CDR3 runs 17 residues. Trimming left V 10 bases short and J 6 bases short, with 31 bases between.

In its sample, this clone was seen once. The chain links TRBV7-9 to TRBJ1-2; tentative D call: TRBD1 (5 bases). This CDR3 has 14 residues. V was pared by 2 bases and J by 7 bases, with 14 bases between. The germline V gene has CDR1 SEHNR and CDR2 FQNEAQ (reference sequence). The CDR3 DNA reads TGTGCCAGCAGCTTAATTGGGGGGTCGGTTGGCTACACCTTC. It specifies CASSLIGGSVGYTF.

CDR3 in amino acids: CASSRTLAGGGTGELFF. The DNA of the CDR3 is TGTGCCAGCAGCCGAACCCTAGCGGGGGGTGGCACCGGGGAGCTGTTTTTT. V usage is TRBV7-3 and J usage is TRBJ2-2; 11 bases fit TRBD2. Germline CDR1 and CDR2: SGHTA and FQGTGA. With 5 bases clipped from V and 4 bases from J, the junction kept 9 bases outside the gene matches. This CDR3 region has 17 residues.